This TCR beta chain was sequenced during a study of blood T cells in healthy people across ages. This CDR3 spans 13 amino acids. Between the trimmed V and J ends, which lost 7 bases and 4 bases, there was a span of 13 bases. In germline, CDR1 is SEHNR, CDR2 FQNEAQ (reference sequence). The authors ran a second PCR of about 6 to 12 cycles using a sample-barcoded 5' primer and a J-beta primer mix. TCRdb fed the 5' RACE reads into MiXCR, producing one record per CDR3 protein. Of about 1.8 million distinct CDR3 sequences in the sample, around 50% were seen once. The sequence was collected from a woman in her thirties or forties in good health. Sequenced material: blood. The chain couples TRBV7-9 to TRBJ1-2; D is undetermined. The CDR3 nucleotides are TGTGCCAGCACCCTACCCACAGCCTATGGCTACACCTTC. This translates into CASTLPTAYGYTF.